Listed below are T cell receptor beta chains from one sample, sequenced in a study of T cells in Graves' hyperthyroidism and ophthalmopathy. TCRdb used MiXCR to reprocess the multiplex PCR reads, holding one entry per CDR3 protein. This sample yields 660,000 or so distinct CDR3 sequences, of which less than 25% are seen a single time; around a third belongs to the top ten. The sequenced sample was blood. The receptors were gathered from a man younger than 40 with Graves' ophthalmopathy. CDR3s include the opening cysteine and the closing phenylalanine or tryptophan. The D gene is left open where the match is weak. The listing skips clone size in some rows; elsewhere it reads once, few, many or a size class.

J gene: TRBJ2-1
V gene: TRBV28
D gene: TRBD2
clone size: few
CDR3 DNA: TGTGCCAGCAGTTTATTCGCGGGAGGTGATGAGCAGTTCTTC
CDR3 protein: CASSLFAGGDEQFF

J gene: TRBJ1-4
V gene: TRBV7-2
D gene: TRBD1
clone size: .
CDR3 DNA: TGTGCCAGCAGCTCTACCGGGACAGGGTTTGGAAAACTGTTTTTT
CDR3 protein: CASSSTGTGFGKLFF

J gene: TRBJ2-1
V gene: TRBV28
D gene: TRBD2
clone size: many
CDR3 DNA: TGTGCCAGCAGTTCCGGGACTAGCGGGAGGGCCTACAATGAGCAGTTCTTC
CDR3 protein: CASSSGTSGRAYNEQFF

J gene: TRBJ1-2
V gene: TRBV27
D gene: .
clone size: few
CDR3 DNA: TGTGCCAGCAGTTTAGGCCGGACGAGCTATGGCTACACCTTC
CDR3 protein: CASSLGRTSYGYTF

J gene: TRBJ1-3
V gene: TRBV10-3
D gene: .
clone size: .
CDR3 DNA: TGTGCCATCAGCGCCTCTGGAAACACCATATATTTT
CDR3 protein: CAISASGNTIYF

J gene: TRBJ2-7
V gene: TRBV6-9
D gene: TRBD1
clone size: .
CDR3 DNA: TGTGCCAGCAGTTACCGGGGACAGGCTTACGAGCAGTACTTC
CDR3 protein: CASSYRGQAYEQYF

J gene: TRBJ2-3
V gene: TRBV10-1
D gene: TRBD1
clone size: few
CDR3 DNA: TGCGCCACCAGCCAGGGGACAGCGGGCACAGATACGCAGTATTTT
CDR3 protein: CATSQGTAGTDTQYF

J gene: TRBJ2-7
V gene: TRBV20-1
D gene: TRBD1
clone size: few
CDR3 DNA: TGCAGTGCTTTTACCCGGGACAGGGTATCCGAGCAGTACTTC
CDR3 protein: CSAFTRDRVSEQYF

J gene: TRBJ2-7
V gene: TRBV30
D gene: TRBD1
clone size: many
CDR3 DNA: TGTGCCTGGAGTGGGACAGGGCCCTCCTACGAGCAGTACTTC
CDR3 protein: CAWSGTGPSYEQYF

J gene: TRBJ2-7
V gene: TRBV24-1
D gene: .
clone size: few
CDR3 DNA: TGTGCCACCTCCGATCCATTGAGTCCGGGTGAGCAGTACTTC
CDR3 protein: CATSDPLSPGEQYF

J gene: TRBJ2-1
V gene: TRBV12-3/TRBV12-4
D gene: TRBD2
clone size: few
CDR3 DNA: TGTGCCAGCACCCCGAGAGGGCTAGCGGGAGGGAATGAGCAGTTCTTC
CDR3 protein: CASTPRGLAGGNEQFF

J gene: TRBJ2-1
V gene: TRBV2
D gene: .
clone size: many
CDR3 DNA: TGTGCCAGCACCGCGGGCGGGGCTATGGATGAGCAGTTCTTC
CDR3 protein: CASTAGGAMDEQFF

J gene: TRBJ2-5
V gene: TRBV4-1
D gene: .
clone size: .
CDR3 DNA: TGCGCCAGCAGCCAGGGGTGGGCGGCTGAAGAGACCCAGTACTTC
CDR3 protein: CASSQGWAAEETQYF

J gene: TRBJ1-4
V gene: TRBV18
D gene: .
clone size: many
CDR3 DNA: TGTGCCAGCTCTCGAATAGGAAAACTGTTTTTT
CDR3 protein: CASSRIGKLFF

J gene: TRBJ2-7
V gene: TRBV27
D gene: .
clone size: few
CDR3 DNA: TGTGCCAGCAGTTCCCTGGACGGGTTGGGCTCCTACGAGCAGTACTTC
CDR3 protein: CASSSLDGLGSYEQYF

J gene: TRBJ1-1
V gene: TRBV7-2
D gene: TRBD1
clone size: many
CDR3 DNA: TGTGCCAGCAGTCACAGGGGGGGGGAGCCAAACACTGAAGCTTTCTTT
CDR3 protein: CASSHRGGEPNTEAFF

J gene: TRBJ2-2
V gene: TRBV12-3/TRBV12-4
D gene: .
clone size: few
CDR3 DNA: TGTGCCAGCAGTTTTGGGGATAACACCGGGGAGCTGTTTTTT
CDR3 protein: CASSFGDNTGELFF

J gene: TRBJ2-1
V gene: TRBV27
D gene: TRBD2
clone size: .
CDR3 DNA: TGTGCCAGCAGGGGAGGGGATAGCGGGATTGATGAGCAGTTCTTC
CDR3 protein: CASRGGDSGIDEQFF

J gene: TRBJ1-2
V gene: TRBV6-1
D gene: .
clone size: .
CDR3 DNA: TGTGCCAGCACCCAGTCTCCGGGACGTCGGAACCTACCGTCGGAAAACTATGGCTACACCTTC
CDR3 protein: CASTQSPGRRNLPSENYGYTF

J gene: TRBJ2-7
V gene: TRBV29-1
D gene: TRBD1
clone size: few
CDR3 DNA: TGCAGCGTTGGAGGAGGGACAGGGGTCAGTGGCGAGCAGTACTTC
CDR3 protein: CSVGGGTGVSGEQYF

J gene: TRBJ2-1
V gene: TRBV27
D gene: .
clone size: few
CDR3 DNA: TGTGCCAGCAGTACTGCCGGGACGAGCAATGAGCAGTTCTTC
CDR3 protein: CASSTAGTSNEQFF

J gene: TRBJ1-2
V gene: TRBV6-2/TRBV6-3
D gene: .
clone size: .
CDR3 DNA: TGTGTCAGCAGTTACCTCCAGGGTGGCGGCTACACCTTC
CDR3 protein: CVSSYLQGGGYTF

J gene: TRBJ1-5
V gene: TRBV5-6
D gene: TRBD1
clone size: .
CDR3 DNA: TGTGCCAGCAGCTTGGCCGGGACAGGGTTCAATCAGCCCCAGCATTTT
CDR3 protein: CASSLAGTGFNQPQHF

J gene: TRBJ2-5
V gene: TRBV10-3
D gene: TRBD2
clone size: .
CDR3 DNA: TGTGCCATCACAACCCACGGTGCGGCGGGAGACGAGACCCAGTACTTC
CDR3 protein: CAITTHGAAGDETQYF

J gene: TRBJ2-5
V gene: TRBV6-2/TRBV6-3
D gene: .
clone size: .
CDR3 DNA: TGTGCCAGCAGATCCGGGTCTCCAGGAGAGACCCAGTACTTC
CDR3 protein: CASRSGSPGETQYF

J gene: TRBJ2-2
V gene: TRBV9
D gene: TRBD2
clone size: .
CDR3 DNA: TGTGCCAGCAGCACTAGGTCTCTAGCGGGCGCCGGGGAGCTGTTTTTT
CDR3 protein: CASSTRSLAGAGELFF

J gene: TRBJ1-4
V gene: TRBV6-1
D gene: TRBD1
clone size: many
CDR3 DNA: TGTGCCAGCGCCCCTTCACACAGGGGGCGGGAAAAACTGTTTTTT
CDR3 protein: CASAPSHRGREKLFF

J gene: TRBJ2-1
V gene: TRBV5-1
D gene: .
clone size: many
CDR3 DNA: TGCGCCAGCAGCTCACACAGGCCCTCGGGGCAGTTCTTC
CDR3 protein: CASSSHRPSGQFF

J gene: TRBJ1-5
V gene: TRBV6-1
D gene: TRBD1
clone size: once
CDR3 DNA: TGTGCCAGCAGCCGGGGACAGACTAGCAATCAGCCCCAGCATTTT
CDR3 protein: CASSRGQTSNQPQHF

J gene: TRBJ1-1
V gene: TRBV7-2
D gene: .
clone size: .
CDR3 DNA: TGTGCCAGCAGCTTAGAAAGTTTGAGGGGTGGGAACACTGAAGCTTTCTTT
CDR3 protein: CASSLESLRGGNTEAFF

J gene: TRBJ2-1
V gene: TRBV6-2/TRBV6-3
D gene: TRBD1
clone size: .
CDR3 DNA: TGTGCCAGCACCCAACCCCGGACAGGGGGCTCCTACAATGAGCAGTTCTTC
CDR3 protein: CASTQPRTGGSYNEQFF

J gene: TRBJ1-5
V gene: TRBV30
D gene: TRBD1
clone size: .
CDR3 DNA: TGTGCCTGGAGTGTACAGGGGTTGGGCAATCAGCCCCAGCATTTT
CDR3 protein: CAWSVQGLGNQPQHF

J gene: TRBJ2-1
V gene: TRBV7-9
D gene: TRBD2
clone size: few
CDR3 DNA: TGTGCCAGCAGGTCTATAGCGGGAGGGCTCAATGAGCAGTTCTTC
CDR3 protein: CASRSIAGGLNEQFF

J gene: TRBJ1-4
V gene: TRBV6-1
D gene: .
clone size: .
CDR3 DNA: TGTGCCAGCAGTGAATCGCGGGGCGCGGGTGTCGAGAATGAAAAACTGTTTTTT
CDR3 protein: CASSESRGAGVENEKLFF

J gene: TRBJ1-1
V gene: TRBV9
D gene: .
clone size: .
CDR3 DNA: TGTGCCAGCAGCGGGCCGATACACAGTGAAGCTTTCTTT
CDR3 protein: CASSGPIHSEAFF

J gene: TRBJ2-7
V gene: TRBV7-9
D gene: TRBD2
clone size: .
CDR3 DNA: TGTGCCAGCAGCCAGGTAGCCGGGAGGGACGAGCAGTACTTC
CDR3 protein: CASSQVAGRDEQYF

J gene: TRBJ2-7
V gene: TRBV12-3/TRBV12-4
D gene: .
clone size: .
CDR3 DNA: TGTGCCAGCAGTTTAGCTAGGGCGGAGCAGTACTTC
CDR3 protein: CASSLARAEQYF

J gene: TRBJ2-1
V gene: TRBV7-9
D gene: .
clone size: .
CDR3 DNA: TGTGCCAGCAGCCCCTCGGCGACTCCTACCTACAATGAGCAGTTCTTC
CDR3 protein: CASSPSATPTYNEQFF

J gene: TRBJ2-3
V gene: TRBV11-2
D gene: .
clone size: .
CDR3 DNA: TGTGCCAGCAGCTTAGAGGGGGGGGCGTTGGATACGCAGTATTTT
CDR3 protein: CASSLEGGALDTQYF

J gene: TRBJ1-5
V gene: TRBV6-1
D gene: .
clone size: .
CDR3 DNA: TGTGCCAGCAGTGATGGTGGGAGAGGCAATCAGCCCCAGCATTTT
CDR3 protein: CASSDGGRGNQPQHF

J gene: TRBJ2-2
V gene: TRBV7-8
D gene: .
clone size: few
CDR3 DNA: TGTGCCAGCATCCGGGACGGGGTCGGGGAGCTGTTTTTT
CDR3 protein: CASIRDGVGELFF

J gene: TRBJ1-2
V gene: TRBV28
D gene: .
clone size: many
CDR3 DNA: TGTGCCAGCAGGCTGAAGTCCGGGTCGGGCTATGGCTACACCTTC
CDR3 protein: CASRLKSGSGYGYTF

J gene: TRBJ2-3
V gene: TRBV5-1
D gene: .
clone size: .
CDR3 DNA: TGCGCCAGCAGCCAGTGGCGGGGGCGCACAGATACGCAGTATTTT
CDR3 protein: CASSQWRGRTDTQYF

J gene: TRBJ2-1
V gene: TRBV29-1
D gene: .
clone size: .
CDR3 DNA: TGCAGCGTCGTTGCCCAGTCGGTGGGCGAGCAGTTCTTC
CDR3 protein: CSVVAQSVGEQFF

J gene: TRBJ1-1
V gene: TRBV30
D gene: .
clone size: .
CDR3 DNA: TGTGCCTGGAGGCCCGGGAGGCTTGACACTGAAGCTTTCTTT
CDR3 protein: CAWRPGRLDTEAFF

J gene: TRBJ1-4
V gene: TRBV28
D gene: .
clone size: many
CDR3 DNA: TGTGCCAGCATCCAGGGGTGGGCAACTAATGAAAAACTGTTTTTT
CDR3 protein: CASIQGWATNEKLFF

J gene: TRBJ1-1
V gene: TRBV15
D gene: .
clone size: .
CDR3 DNA: TGTGCCACCAGCAGAGATAAGGGTCTCTCTGAAGCTTTCTTT
CDR3 protein: CATSRDKGLSEAFF

J gene: TRBJ2-4
V gene: TRBV3-1
D gene: TRBD2
clone size: many
CDR3 DNA: TGTGCCAGCAGCCAAGTCCCAGCGGGACTAGCCAAAAACATTCAGTACTTC
CDR3 protein: CASSQVPAGLAKNIQYF

J gene: TRBJ1-2
V gene: TRBV20-1
D gene: .
clone size: many
CDR3 DNA: TGCAGTGCTAGAGACAGGTCAGGGGATAGTGGCTACACCTTC
CDR3 protein: CSARDRSGDSGYTF

J gene: TRBJ2-1
V gene: TRBV24-1
D gene: TRBD2
clone size: .
CDR3 DNA: TGTGCCACCCAGTCCGGGGCTAGCGGGAGGGCTAGCAATGAGCAGTTCTTC
CDR3 protein: CATQSGASGRASNEQFF

J gene: TRBJ2-7
V gene: TRBV12-3/TRBV12-4
D gene: TRBD2
clone size: .
CDR3 DNA: TGTGCCAGCATGCCAGCGGGGTCCTCCTACGAGCAGTACTTC
CDR3 protein: CASMPAGSSYEQYF

J gene: TRBJ2-7
V gene: TRBV29-1
D gene: TRBD1
clone size: .
CDR3 DNA: TGCAGCGTCGAAGGACCGGGACAGACCTACGAGCAGTACTTC
CDR3 protein: CSVEGPGQTYEQYF

J gene: TRBJ1-5
V gene: TRBV30
D gene: .
clone size: many
CDR3 DNA: TGTGCCTGGAGTATCGGCACCGCCTGGCAGCCCCAGCATTTT
CDR3 protein: CAWSIGTAWQPQHF